One TCR beta chain is described in this entry. Original methodology: Reference gene primer amplification gave nucleated cell count estimates. Clones were read by immunoSEQ multiplex PCR, and TCRdb kept only the in-frame ones, dropping some. The D gene and trimming were derived from the DNA, and the V and J assignments and clone size from that table. The sample includes roughly 200,000 clones, roughly 88% of them seen just once. The sample is drawn from a study of blood T cell repertoires in COVID-19. Study information: COVID-19 samples, acute and convalescent, were from the United States, Italy and Spain. PBMCs, B-cell-depleted T cells, or T cells were the source of the cDNA or gDNA that made up the material.

V lost 4 bases and J lost 5; bases outside the gene matches: 7. CDR3 size: 15 residues. The germline CDR1 and CDR2 sequences are MGHRA and YSYEKL. The gene calls are TRBV4-1 and TRBJ2-3; TRBD2 aligns across 9 bases. The sample comprised peripheral blood. This sequence originates from a human donor with active or convalescent COVID-19. The donor label of this sample is uncertain. This chain's CDR3 is CASSPSGVGGDTQYF. Written as DNA, the CDR3 is TGCGCCAGCAGCCCTAGCGGGGTCGGGGGAGATACGCAGTATTTT.